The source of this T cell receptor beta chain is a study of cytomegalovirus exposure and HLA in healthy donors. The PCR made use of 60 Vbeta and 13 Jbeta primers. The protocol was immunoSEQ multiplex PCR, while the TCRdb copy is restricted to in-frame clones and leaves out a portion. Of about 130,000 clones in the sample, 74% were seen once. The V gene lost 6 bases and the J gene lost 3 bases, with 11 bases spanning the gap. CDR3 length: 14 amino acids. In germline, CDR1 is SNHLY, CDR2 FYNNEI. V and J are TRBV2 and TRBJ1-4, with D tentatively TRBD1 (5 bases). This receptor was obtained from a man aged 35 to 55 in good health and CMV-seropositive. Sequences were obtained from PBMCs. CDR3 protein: CASSAGTANEKLFF. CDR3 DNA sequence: TGTGCCAGCAGCGCGGGGACCGCTAATGAAAAACTGTTTTTT.